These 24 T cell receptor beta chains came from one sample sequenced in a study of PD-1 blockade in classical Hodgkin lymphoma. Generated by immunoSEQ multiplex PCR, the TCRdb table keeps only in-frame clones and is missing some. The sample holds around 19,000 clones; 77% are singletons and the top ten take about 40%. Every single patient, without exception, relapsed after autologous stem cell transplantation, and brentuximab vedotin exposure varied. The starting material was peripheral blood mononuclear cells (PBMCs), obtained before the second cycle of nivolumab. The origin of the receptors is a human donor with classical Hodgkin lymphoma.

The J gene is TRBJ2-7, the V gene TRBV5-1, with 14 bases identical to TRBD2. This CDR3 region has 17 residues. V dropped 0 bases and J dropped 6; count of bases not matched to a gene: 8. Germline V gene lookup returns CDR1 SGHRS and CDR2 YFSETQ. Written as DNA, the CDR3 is TGCGCCAGCAGCTTGGATGGGACTAGCGGGAGTATTGGCGAGCAGTACTTC. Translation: CASSLDGTSGSIGEQYF.

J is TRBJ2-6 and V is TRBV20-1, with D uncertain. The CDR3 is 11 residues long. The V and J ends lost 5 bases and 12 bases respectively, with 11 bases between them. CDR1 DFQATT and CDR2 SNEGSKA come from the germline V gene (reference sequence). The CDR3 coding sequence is TGCAGTGCTCGACAAGACGGCGTCCTGACTTTC. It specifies CSARQDGVLTF.

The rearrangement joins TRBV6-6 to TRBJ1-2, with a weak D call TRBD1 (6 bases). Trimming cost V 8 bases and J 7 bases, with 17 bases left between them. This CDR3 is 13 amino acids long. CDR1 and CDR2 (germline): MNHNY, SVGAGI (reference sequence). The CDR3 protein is CASRGQPGRGYTF. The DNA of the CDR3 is TGTGCCAGCCGGGGGCAGCCCGGACGTGGCTACACCTTC.

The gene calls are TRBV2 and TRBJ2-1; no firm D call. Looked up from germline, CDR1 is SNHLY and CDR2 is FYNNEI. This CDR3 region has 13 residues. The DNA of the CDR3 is TGTGCTACCCTAGGCGGCTCCTACAATGAGCAGTTCTTC. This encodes CATLGGSYNEQFF.

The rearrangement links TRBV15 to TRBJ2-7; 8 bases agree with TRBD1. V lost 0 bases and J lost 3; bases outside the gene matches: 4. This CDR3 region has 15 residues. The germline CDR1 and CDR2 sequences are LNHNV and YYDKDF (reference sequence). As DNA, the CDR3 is TGTGCCACCAGCAGAGAGGGACAGGCCGACTACGAGCAGTACTTC. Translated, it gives CATSREGQADYEQYF. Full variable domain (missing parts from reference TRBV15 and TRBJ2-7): DAMVIQNPRYQVTQFGKPVTLSCSQTLNHNVMYWYQQKSSQAPKLLFHYYDKDFNNEADTPDNFQSRRPNTSFCFLDIRSPGLGDTAMYLCATSREGQADYEQYFGPGTRLTVT.

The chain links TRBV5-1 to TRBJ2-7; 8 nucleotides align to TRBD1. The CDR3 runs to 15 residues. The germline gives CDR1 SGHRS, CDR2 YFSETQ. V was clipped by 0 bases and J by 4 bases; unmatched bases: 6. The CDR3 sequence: CASSLDGQGTYEQYF. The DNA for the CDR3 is TGCGCCAGCAGCTTGGACGGACAGGGAACATACGAGCAGTACTTC.

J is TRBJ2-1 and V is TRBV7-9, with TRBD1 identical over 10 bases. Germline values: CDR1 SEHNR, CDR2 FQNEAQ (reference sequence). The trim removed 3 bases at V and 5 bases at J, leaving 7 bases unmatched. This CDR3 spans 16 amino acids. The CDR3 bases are TGTGCCAGCAGCTTCTACCGGGACAGGGGAAACAATGAGCAGTTCTTC. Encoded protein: CASSFYRDRGNNEQFF.

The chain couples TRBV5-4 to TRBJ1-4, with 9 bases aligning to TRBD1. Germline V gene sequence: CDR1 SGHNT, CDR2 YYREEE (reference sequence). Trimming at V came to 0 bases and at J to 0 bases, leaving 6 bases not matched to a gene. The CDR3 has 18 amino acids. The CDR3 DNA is TGTGCCAGCAGCTTGGCCATCGACAGGGGGGCAACTAATGAAAAACTGTTTTTT. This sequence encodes CASSLAIDRGATNEKLFF.

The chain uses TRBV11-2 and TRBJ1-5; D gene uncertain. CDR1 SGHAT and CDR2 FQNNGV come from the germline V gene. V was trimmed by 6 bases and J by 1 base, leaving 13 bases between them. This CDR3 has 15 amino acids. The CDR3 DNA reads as TGTGCCAGCAGTCAGAGTTCTTGGAGCAATCAGCCCCAGCATTTT. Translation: CASSQSSWSNQPQHF.

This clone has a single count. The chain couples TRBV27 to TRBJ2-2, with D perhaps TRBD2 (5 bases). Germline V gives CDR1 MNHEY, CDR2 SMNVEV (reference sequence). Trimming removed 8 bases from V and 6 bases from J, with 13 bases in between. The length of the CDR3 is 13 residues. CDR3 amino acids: CASSSARAGELFF. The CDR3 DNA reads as TGTGCCAGCTCTTCGGCGAGGGCCGGGGAGCTGTTTTTT.

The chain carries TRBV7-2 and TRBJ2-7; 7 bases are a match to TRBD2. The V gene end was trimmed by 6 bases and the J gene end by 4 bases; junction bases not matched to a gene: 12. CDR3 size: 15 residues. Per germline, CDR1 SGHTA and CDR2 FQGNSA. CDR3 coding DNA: TGTGCCAGCAGGTATCTGTGGGAGGGCTCGTACGAGCAGTACTTC. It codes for CASRYLWEGSYEQYF. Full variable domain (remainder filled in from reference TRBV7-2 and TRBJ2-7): GAGVSQSPSNKVTEKGKDVELRCDPISGHTALYWYRQSLGQGLEFLIYFQGNSAPDKSGLPSDRFSAERTGGSVSTLTIQRTQQEDSAVYLCASRYLWEGSYEQYFGPGTRLTVT.

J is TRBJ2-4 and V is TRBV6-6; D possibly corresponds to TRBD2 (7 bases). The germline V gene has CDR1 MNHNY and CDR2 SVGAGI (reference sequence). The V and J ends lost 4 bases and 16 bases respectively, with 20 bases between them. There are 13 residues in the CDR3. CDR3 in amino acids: CASSLGGVSLEYF. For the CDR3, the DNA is TGTGCCAGCAGTTTAGGGGGGGTGAGTTTAGAATACTTC.

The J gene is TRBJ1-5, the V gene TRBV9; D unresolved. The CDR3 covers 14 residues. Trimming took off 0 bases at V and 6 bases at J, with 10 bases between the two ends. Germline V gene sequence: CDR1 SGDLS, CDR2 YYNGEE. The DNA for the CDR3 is TGTGCCAGCAGCGTAGACCCGCGGGGTCAGCCCCAGCATTTT. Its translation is CASSVDPRGQPQHF.

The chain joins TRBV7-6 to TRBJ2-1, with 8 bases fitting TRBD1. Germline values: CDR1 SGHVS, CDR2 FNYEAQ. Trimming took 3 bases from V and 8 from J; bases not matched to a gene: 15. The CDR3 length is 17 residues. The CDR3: CASSLSGGGQGNDEQFF. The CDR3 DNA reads TGTGCCAGCAGCTTGAGCGGCGGAGGACAGGGTAACGATGAGCAGTTCTTC.

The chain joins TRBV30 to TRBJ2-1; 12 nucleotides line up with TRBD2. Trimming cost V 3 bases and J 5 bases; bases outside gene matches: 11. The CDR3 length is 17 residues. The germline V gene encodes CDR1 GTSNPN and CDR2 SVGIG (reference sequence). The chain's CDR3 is CAWRLAGGRGTNNEQFF. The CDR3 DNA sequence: TGTGCCTGGAGGCTAGCGGGAGGGCGCGGGACAAACAATGAGCAGTTCTTC.

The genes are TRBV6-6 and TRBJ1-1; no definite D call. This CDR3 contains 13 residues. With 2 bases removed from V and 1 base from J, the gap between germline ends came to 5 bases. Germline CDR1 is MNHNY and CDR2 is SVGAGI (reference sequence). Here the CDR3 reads CASSYPPNTEAFF. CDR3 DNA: TGTGCCAGCAGTTACCCGCCGAACACTGAAGCTTTCTTT.

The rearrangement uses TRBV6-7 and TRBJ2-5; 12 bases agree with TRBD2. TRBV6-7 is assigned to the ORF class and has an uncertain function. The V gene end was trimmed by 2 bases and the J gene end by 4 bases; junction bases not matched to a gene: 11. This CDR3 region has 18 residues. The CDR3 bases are TGTGCCAGCAGTTACCCTTCTAGCGGGGGGGCGAAGGGAGAGACCCAGTACTTC. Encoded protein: CASSYPSSGGAKGETQYF.

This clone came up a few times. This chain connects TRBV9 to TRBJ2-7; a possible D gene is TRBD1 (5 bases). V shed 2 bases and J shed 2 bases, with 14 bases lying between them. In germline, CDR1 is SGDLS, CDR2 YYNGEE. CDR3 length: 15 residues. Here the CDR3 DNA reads TGTGCCAGCAGCGTTGGGCAGGGCTTCCCCTACGAGCAGTACTTC. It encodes CASSVGQGFPYEQYF.

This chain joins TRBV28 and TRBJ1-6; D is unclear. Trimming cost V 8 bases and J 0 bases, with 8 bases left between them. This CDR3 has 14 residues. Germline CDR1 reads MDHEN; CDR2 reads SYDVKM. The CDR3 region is CASLYSSYNSPLHF. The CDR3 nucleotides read TGTGCCAGCCTGTATAGCTCCTATAATTCACCCCTCCACTTT.

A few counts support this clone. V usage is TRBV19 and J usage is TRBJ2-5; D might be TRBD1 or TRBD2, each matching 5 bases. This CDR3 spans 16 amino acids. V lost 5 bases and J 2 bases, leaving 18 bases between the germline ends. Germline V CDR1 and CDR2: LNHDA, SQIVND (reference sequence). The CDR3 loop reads CASSPMTGTGQETQYF. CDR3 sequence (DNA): TGTGCCAGTAGTCCAATGACCGGGACCGGGCAAGAGACCCAGTACTTC.

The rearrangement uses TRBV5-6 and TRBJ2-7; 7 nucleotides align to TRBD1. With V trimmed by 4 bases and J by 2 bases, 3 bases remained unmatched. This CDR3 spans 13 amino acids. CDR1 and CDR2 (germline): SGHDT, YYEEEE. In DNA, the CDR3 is TGTGCCAGCAGCAGGGGGCGCCCCTACGAGCAGTACTTC. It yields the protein CASSRGRPYEQYF.

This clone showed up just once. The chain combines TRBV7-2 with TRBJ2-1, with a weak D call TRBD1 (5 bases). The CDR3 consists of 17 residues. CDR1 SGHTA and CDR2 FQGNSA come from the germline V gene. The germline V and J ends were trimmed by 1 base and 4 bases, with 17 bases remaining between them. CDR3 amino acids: CASSLVGSGLDYNEQFF. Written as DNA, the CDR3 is TGTGCCAGCAGCTTAGTAGGGTCAGGGTTGGATTACAATGAGCAGTTCTTC. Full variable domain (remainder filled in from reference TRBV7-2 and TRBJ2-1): GAGVSQSPSNKVTEKGKDVELRCDPISGHTALYWYRQSLGQGLEFLIYFQGNSAPDKSGLPSDRFSAERTGGSVSTLTIQRTQQEDSAVYLCASSLVGSGLDYNEQFFGPGTRLTVL.

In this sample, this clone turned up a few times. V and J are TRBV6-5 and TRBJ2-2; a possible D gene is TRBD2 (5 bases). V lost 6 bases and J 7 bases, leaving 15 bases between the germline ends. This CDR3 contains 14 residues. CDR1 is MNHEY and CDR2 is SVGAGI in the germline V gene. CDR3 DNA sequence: TGTGCCAGCAGCAGGACTGCACGGAGCGGGGAGCTGTTTTTT. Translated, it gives CASSRTARSGELFF.

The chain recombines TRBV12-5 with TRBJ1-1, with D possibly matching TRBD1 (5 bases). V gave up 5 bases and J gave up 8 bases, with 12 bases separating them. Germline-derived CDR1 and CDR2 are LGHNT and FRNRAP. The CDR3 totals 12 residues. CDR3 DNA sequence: TGTGCTAGTGGTGTAGACAGATACGAAGCTTTCTTT. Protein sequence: CASGVDRYEAFF.